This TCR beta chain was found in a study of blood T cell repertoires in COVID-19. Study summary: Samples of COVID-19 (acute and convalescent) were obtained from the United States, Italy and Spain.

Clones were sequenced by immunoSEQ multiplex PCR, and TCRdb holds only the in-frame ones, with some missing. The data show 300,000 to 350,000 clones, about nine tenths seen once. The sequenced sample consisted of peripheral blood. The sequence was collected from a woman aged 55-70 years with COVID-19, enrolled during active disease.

CDR3 loop: CASSSSGGWYDTEAFF. In DNA, the CDR3 is TGCGCCAGCAGCTCCTCTGGCGGGTGGTACGACACTGAAGCTTTCTTT. The chain couples TRBV5-1 to TRBJ1-1, with D unclear. The CDR3 runs to 16 residues. Trimming left V 3 bases short and J 3 bases short, with 18 bases between. Germline CDR1 reads SGHRS; CDR2 reads YFSETQ.